Listed below are T cell receptor beta chains from one sample, sequenced in a study of control samples from healthy donors and cancer patients. Only in-frame clones appear in the TCRdb table, and some are missing; sequencing was by immunoSEQ multiplex PCR. Of around 110,000 clones detected, roughly 93% appear once; the ten largest clones hold roughly 2.7%. Sequencing was carried out using blood. The receptors shown here come from a man younger than 40 in good health. Each CDR3 is given with its conserved first and last residue. The D gene is left open where the match is weak. Only part of the rows carry a size: once, few, many, or a class if the clone is expanded.

>-|TRBJ1-4|TRBD1|TRBV5-5
CASSLGLAGGGDEKLFF
TGTGCCAGCAGCTTGGGCTTAGCAGGGGGTGGTGATGAAAAACTGTTTTTT
>few|TRBJ2-2|-|TRBV10-1
CASSDRRGGTGELFF
TGCGCCAGCAGTGATCGCAGGGGGGGGACCGGGGAGCTGTTTTTT
>-|TRBJ2-2|-|TRBV11-2
CASSFRVNTGELFF
TGTGCCAGCAGCTTCAGGGTGAACACCGGGGAGCTGTTTTTT
>-|TRBJ1-1|TRBD1|TRBV10-1
CASSVGQGNTEAFF
TGCGCCAGCAGTGTGGGACAGGGAAACACTGAAGCTTTCTTT
>-|TRBJ1-1|-|TRBV11-2
CASSLSVGEAFF
TGTGCCAGCAGCCTTAGCGTGGGAGAAGCTTTCTTT
>-|TRBJ2-7|-|TRBV27
CASSLSRALGGEQYF
TGTGCCAGCAGTTTATCACGGGCCCTAGGGGGCGAGCAGTACTTC
>-|TRBJ1-6|-|TRBV5-1
CASSFYGSSYNSPLHF
TGCGCCAGCAGCTTCTATGGGAGCTCCTATAATTCACCCCTCCACTTT
>-|TRBJ2-1|-|TRBV19
CASRIRGDIEQFF
TGTGCCAGTCGGATTCGAGGCGACATAGAGCAGTTCTTC
>-|TRBJ1-2|-|TRBV12-3/TRBV12-4
CASSTGFGYTF
TGTGCCAGCAGTACAGGGTTTGGCTACACCTTC
>-|TRBJ2-3|-|TRBV27
CASSRGGAPTDTQYF
TGTGCCAGCAGTAGGGGGGGGGCTCCAACAGATACGCAGTATTTT
>-|TRBJ2-2|TRBD2|TRBV6-1
CASSVKLALYANTGELFF
TGTGCCAGCAGTGTTAAACTAGCGTTGTACGCGAACACCGGGGAGCTGTTTTTT
>-|TRBJ1-4|TRBD1|TRBV2
CASADRDDTTNEKLFF
TGTGCCAGCGCCGACAGGGACGACACAACTAATGAAAAACTGTTTTTT
>-|TRBJ2-5|TRBD1|TRBV2
CASSEGATGGVETQYF
TGTGCCAGCAGTGAAGGGGCGACAGGGGGGGTGGAGACCCAGTACTTC
>-|TRBJ2-3|-|TRBV19
CASSTVRGGLTDTQYF
TGTGCCAGTAGTACCGTCAGGGGGGGCCTCACAGATACGCAGTATTTT
>-|TRBJ2-7|TRBD1|TRBV12-3/TRBV12-4
CASRSTGGYEQYF
TGTGCCAGCAGATCGACAGGGGGATACGAGCAGTACTTC
>-|TRBJ2-5|-|TRBV29-1
CSVGGRGLTETQYF
TGCAGCGTTGGAGGGCGCGGACTTACGGAGACCCAGTACTTC
>-|TRBJ1-6|-|TRBV7-9
CASSLAGNSSPLHF
TGTGCCAGCAGCTTAGCCGGGAACAGTTCACCCCTCCACTTT
>-|TRBJ1-3|-|TRBV18
CASSPPPSGNTIYF
TGTGCCAGCTCACCACCCCCTTCTGGAAACACCATATATTTT
>-|TRBJ1-2|-|TRBV9
CASSVEEVGYGYTF
TGTGCCAGCAGCGTAGAGGAGGTGGGGTATGGCTACACCTTC
>-|TRBJ1-2|TRBD1|TRBV7-9
CASSSRLGTGGYTF
TGTGCCAGCAGCTCCCGCCTTGGGACAGGGGGCTACACCTTC
>-|TRBJ2-7|TRBD1|TRBV6-5
CASSLGQGGYEQYF
TGTGCCAGCAGTTTGGGACAGGGAGGCTACGAGCAGTACTTC
>-|TRBJ1-5|-|TRBV6-1
CASSEPGPSGNQPQHF
TGTGCCAGCAGTGAACCAGGCCCCTCAGGGAATCAGCCCCAGCATTTT
>-|TRBJ1-4|-|TRBV6-1
CASSDATGNEKLFF
TGTGCCAGCAGTGACGCTACAGGGAATGAAAAACTGTTTTTT
>once|TRBJ1-5|-|TRBV6-5
CASSTQGSSGPQHF
TGTGCCAGCAGCACCCAGGGATCCTCAGGGCCCCAGCATTTT
>-|TRBJ2-7|-|TRBV21-1
CASRRPKQQRVRQGKVSSYEQYF
TGTGCCAGCAGGCGACCCAAGCAGCAAAGAGTGAGACAGGGGAAGGTAAGCTCCTACGAGCAGTACTTC
>once|TRBJ1-3|-|TRBV5-6
CASSRAVSGNTIYF
TGTGCCAGCAGCCGGGCGGTCTCTGGAAACACCATATATTTT
>-|TRBJ1-1|-|TRBV5-6
CATPQAVSPNTEAFF
TGTGCCACCCCCCAAGCGGTAAGCCCGAACACTGAAGCTTTCTTT
>few|TRBJ1-2|-|TRBV7-9
CASSPGGDYGYTF
TGTGCCAGCAGCCCCGGGGGCGACTATGGCTACACCTTC
>-|TRBJ2-2|-|TRBV6-5
CASTPGTRSTGELFF
TGTGCCAGCACCCCTGGGACCAGATCCACCGGGGAGCTGTTTTTT
>-|TRBJ2-4|TRBD1|TRBV13
CASSLGTGGVKNIQYF
TGTGCCAGCAGCTTGGGGACAGGCGGAGTTAAAAACATTCAGTACTTC
>-|TRBJ2-6|TRBD1|TRBV7-9
CASSSQGGLWANVLTF
TGTGCCAGCAGCTCCCAAGGGGGCCTCTGGGCCAACGTCCTGACTTTC
>once|TRBJ1-1|-|TRBV6-1
CASSELGGGREAFF
TGTGCCAGCAGTGAACTGGGGGGCGGACGAGAAGCTTTCTTT
>-|TRBJ2-7|TRBD1|TRBV9
CASSVGARTGEQYF
TGTGCCAGCAGCGTAGGGGCAAGGACAGGTGAGCAGTACTTC
>-|TRBJ1-5|-|TRBV9
CASSEGIWQPQHF
TGTGCCAGCAGCGAGGGGATTTGGCAGCCCCAGCATTTT
>-|TRBJ2-3|TRBD1|TRBV24-1
CATRIRDRFTDTQYF
TGTGCCACCAGGATACGGGACAGGTTCACAGATACGCAGTATTTT